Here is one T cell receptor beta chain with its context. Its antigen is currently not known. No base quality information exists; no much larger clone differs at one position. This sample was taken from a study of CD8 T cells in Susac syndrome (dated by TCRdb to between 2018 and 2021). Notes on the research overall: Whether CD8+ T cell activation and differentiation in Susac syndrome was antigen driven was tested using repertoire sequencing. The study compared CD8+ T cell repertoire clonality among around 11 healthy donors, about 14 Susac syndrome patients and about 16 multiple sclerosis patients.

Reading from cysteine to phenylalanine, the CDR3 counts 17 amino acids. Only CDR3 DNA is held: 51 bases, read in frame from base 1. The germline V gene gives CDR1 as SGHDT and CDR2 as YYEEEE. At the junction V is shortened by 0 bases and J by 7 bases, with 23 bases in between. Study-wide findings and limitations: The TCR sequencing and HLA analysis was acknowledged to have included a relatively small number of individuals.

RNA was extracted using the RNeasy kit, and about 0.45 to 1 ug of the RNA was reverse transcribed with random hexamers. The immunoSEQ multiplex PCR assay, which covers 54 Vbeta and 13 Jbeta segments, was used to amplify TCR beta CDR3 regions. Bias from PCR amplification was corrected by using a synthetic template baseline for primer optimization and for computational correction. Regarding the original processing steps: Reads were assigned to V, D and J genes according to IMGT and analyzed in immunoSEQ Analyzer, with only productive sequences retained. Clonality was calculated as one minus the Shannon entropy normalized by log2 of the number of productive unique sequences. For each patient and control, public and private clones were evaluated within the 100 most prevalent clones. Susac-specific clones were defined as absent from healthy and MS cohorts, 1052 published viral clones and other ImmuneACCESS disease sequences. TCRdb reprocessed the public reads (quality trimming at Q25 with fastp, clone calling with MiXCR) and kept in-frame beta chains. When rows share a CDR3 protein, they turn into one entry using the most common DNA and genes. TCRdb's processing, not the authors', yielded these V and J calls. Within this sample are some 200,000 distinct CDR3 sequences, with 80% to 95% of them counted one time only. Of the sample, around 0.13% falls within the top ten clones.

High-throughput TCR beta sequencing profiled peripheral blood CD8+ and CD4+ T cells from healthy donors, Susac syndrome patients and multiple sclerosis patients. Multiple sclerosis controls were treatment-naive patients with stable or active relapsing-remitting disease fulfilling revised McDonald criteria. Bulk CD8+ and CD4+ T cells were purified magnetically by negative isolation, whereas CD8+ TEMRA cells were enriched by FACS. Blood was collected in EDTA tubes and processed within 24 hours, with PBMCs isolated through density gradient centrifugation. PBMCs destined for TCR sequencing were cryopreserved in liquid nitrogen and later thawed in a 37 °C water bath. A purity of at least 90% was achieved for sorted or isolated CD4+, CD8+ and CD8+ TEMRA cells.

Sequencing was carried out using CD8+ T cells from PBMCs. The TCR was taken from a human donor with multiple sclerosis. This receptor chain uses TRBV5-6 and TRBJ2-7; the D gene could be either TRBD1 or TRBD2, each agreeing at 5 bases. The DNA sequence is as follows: TGTGCCAGCAGCTTGGTCTTGTTGGGCACAGGACTTGGGGAGCAGTACTTC. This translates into CASSLVLLGTGLGEQYF.